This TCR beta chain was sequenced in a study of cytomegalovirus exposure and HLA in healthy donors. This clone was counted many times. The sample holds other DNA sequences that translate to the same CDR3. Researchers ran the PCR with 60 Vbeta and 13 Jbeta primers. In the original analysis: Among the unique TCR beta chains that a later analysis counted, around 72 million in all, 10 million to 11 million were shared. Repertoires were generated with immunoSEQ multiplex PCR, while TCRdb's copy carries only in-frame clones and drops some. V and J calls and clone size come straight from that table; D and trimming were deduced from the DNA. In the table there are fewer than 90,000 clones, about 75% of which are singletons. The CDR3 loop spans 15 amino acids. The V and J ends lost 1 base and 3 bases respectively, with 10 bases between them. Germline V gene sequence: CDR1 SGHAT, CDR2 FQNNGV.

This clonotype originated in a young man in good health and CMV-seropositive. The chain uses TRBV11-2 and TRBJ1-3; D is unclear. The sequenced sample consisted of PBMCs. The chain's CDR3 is CASSLVTGFGNTIYF. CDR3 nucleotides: TGTGCCAGCAGCTTAGTTACCGGTTTTGGAAACACCATATATTTT.